A selection of T cell receptor beta chains follows, all from one sample in a study of blood T cell repertoires in COVID-19. Clones were read by immunoSEQ multiplex PCR, and TCRdb kept only the in-frame ones, dropping some. Of 300,000 to 400,000 clones in the sample, over 75% were seen once. Material for sequencing was peripheral blood. Source of these receptors: a man in his fifties with active or convalescent COVID-19. CDR3s include the opening cysteine and the closing phenylalanine or tryptophan. Each record gives: V gene, J gene, clone size, D gene, CDR3 DNA, CDR3 protein. A D gene is named only where the DNA matches it firmly. Only some rows state a clone size, as once, few, many or a class for expanded clones.

TRBV10-3	TRBJ1-5	NA	NA	TGTGCCATCAGTGATCCCGTCGAGGGTCCCCAGCATTTT	CAISDPVEGPQHF
TRBV7-8	TRBJ1-6	once	NA	TGTGCCAGCAGCTTAGTTGGTAGATCCTATAATTCACCCCTCCACTTT	CASSLVGRSYNSPLHF
TRBV19	TRBJ1-2	NA	TRBD1	TGTGCCAGTAGTATTTGGGGACAGAACTATGGCTACACCTTC	CASSIWGQNYGYTF
TRBV27	TRBJ2-7	NA	NA	TGTGCCAGCAGTTTAGGAGCGGGCCTAGGGACCTACGAGCAGTACTTC	CASSLGAGLGTYEQYF
TRBV5-6	TRBJ1-1	NA	NA	TGTGCCAGCAGCTCGCCAAAACAGGGGAACACTGAAGCTTTCTTT	CASSSPKQGNTEAFF
TRBV5-1	TRBJ1-1	NA	NA	TGCGCCAGCAGCTTCGACGGACAGAACACTGAAGCTTTCTTT	CASSFDGQNTEAFF
TRBV24-1	TRBJ2-2	NA	TRBD2	TGTGCCACCAGTGGCGGGACTAGCGAGAACACCGGGGAGCTGTTTTTT	CATSGGTSENTGELFF
TRBV24-1	TRBJ2-1	once	TRBD2	TGTGCCGCCTCCGGGAGGCCCCTCTACAATGAGCAGTTCTTC	CAASGRPLYNEQFF
TRBV11-2	TRBJ1-6	once	TRBD1	TGTGCCAGCAAAGCACAGGGGACTTCACCCCTCCACTTT	CASKAQGTSPLHF
TRBV7-9	TRBJ1-4	once	NA	TGTGCCAGCACCCCGCCTAGGGGTGAAAAACTGTTTTTT	CASTPPRGEKLFF
TRBV5-3	TRBJ1-3	NA	TRBD1	TGTGCCAGAAGCTGGGGGACAGAAAGAAACACCATATATTTT	CARSWGTERNTIYF
TRBV7-2	TRBJ2-1	NA	NA	TGTGCCAGCAGCTTAGGGGGAGGCGATGAGCAGTTCTTC	CASSLGGGDEQFF
TRBV5-4	TRBJ1-6	NA	NA	TGTGCCAGCAGCTTGGTGGCAGAAAATTCACCCCTCCACTTT	CASSLVAENSPLHF
TRBV5-5	TRBJ2-2	NA	TRBD2	TGTGCCAGCAGCTGGGTAGCGGGGGCGAACACCGGGGAGCTGTTTTTT	CASSWVAGANTGELFF
TRBV27	TRBJ2-2	NA	TRBD2	TGTGCCCCCAGGATAACGGGGGGGCGCCTAGGGGGCGGGGAGCTGTTTTTT	CAPRITGGRLGGGELFF
TRBV7-3	TRBJ2-5	NA	NA	TGTGCCAGCAGCTTAGGCGGGGAGCTAGAGACCCAGTACTTC	CASSLGGELETQYF
TRBV3-1/TRBV3-2	TRBJ1-1	NA	NA	TGTGCCAGCAGCCAGTCAGGGCGTGGGGACACTGAAGCTTTCTTT	CASSQSGRGDTEAFF
TRBV5-1	TRBJ1-1	once	NA	TGCGCCAGCAGCTTGGCACAGGGAAAAACTGAAGCTTTCTTT	CASSLAQGKTEAFF
TRBV10-3	TRBJ1-5	NA	NA	TGTGCCATCAGTGAGGCGGGCAATCAGCCCCAGCATTTT	CAISEAGNQPQHF
TRBV7-3	TRBJ2-2	NA	NA	TGTGCCAGCAGCGTCTACAGGAATTCCGGGGAGCTGTTTTTT	CASSVYRNSGELFF
TRBV7-9	TRBJ2-6	NA	TRBD1	TGTGCCATCCCAGGGGGCTCTGGGGCCAACGTCCTGACTTTC	CAIPGGSGANVLTF
TRBV9	TRBJ2-6	NA	NA	TGTGCCAGCAGCCTAGGCGCTAGTGGAGCCAACGTCCTGACTTTC	CASSLGASGANVLTF